This passage covers 14 T cell receptor beta chains from one sample sequenced in a study of blood T cells in healthy people across ages. A second PCR, run for roughly 7 to 11 cycles, used a sample-barcoded 5' primer plus a J-beta primer mix. MiXCR was run by TCRdb on the 5' RACE reads, yielding one entry per CDR3 protein. The data contain some 790,000 distinct CDR3 sequences, 29% of them singletons. The sequenced material came from blood. The receptors shown here come from a woman aged 80 or older in good health.

This clonotype was counted a few times. The V and J genes are TRBV20-1 and TRBJ2-2; D possibly uses TRBD1 or TRBD2 (5 bases each). The V gene lost 2 bases and the J gene lost 3 bases, with 13 bases spanning the gap. The germline gives CDR1 DFQATT, CDR2 SNEGSKA (reference sequence). This CDR3 is built from 15 residues. The CDR3: CSARRETVDTGELFF. The DNA of the CDR3 is TGCAGTGCTAGAAGGGAGACAGTGGACACCGGGGAGCTGTTTTTT.

The genes are TRBV7-2 and TRBJ1-2; 8 nucleotides align to TRBD1. The length of the CDR3 is 13 residues. The trim removed 2 bases at V and 8 bases at J, leaving 4 bases unmatched. Per the germline V gene, CDR1 is SGHTA and CDR2 is FQGNSA. CDR3 amino acids: CASSLQGAWGYTF. CDR3 DNA: TGTGCCAGCAGCTTACAGGGGGCGTGGGGCTACACCTTC. The variable domain in full, completed from reference TRBV7-2 and TRBJ1-2, reads GAGVSQSPSNKVTEKGKDVELRCDPISGHTALYWYRQSLGQGLEFLIYFQGNSAPDKSGLPSDRFSAERTGGSVSTLTIQRTQQEDSAVYLCASSLQGAWGYTFGSGTRLTVV.

This clonotype was counted ten times or more. The chain uses TRBV7-2 and TRBJ2-7, with D unresolved. V lost 1 base, J lost 2 bases, and 6 bases lay in between. The germline CDR1 and CDR2 sequences are SGHTA and FQGNSA. This CDR3 is 13 amino acids long. This CDR3 reads CASSLVQAYEQYF. The CDR3 nucleotides read TGTGCCAGCAGCTTAGTCCAGGCCTACGAGCAGTACTTC.

The sample holds many counts of this clonotype. The CDR3 DNA reads TGCAGCGTGAGGCGGGACAGTCAAGAGACCCAGTACTTC. Protein sequence: CSVRRDSQETQYF. The V call is TRBV29-1, the J call TRBJ2-5; weak D call: TRBD1 (7 bases). Trimming removed 6 bases at V and 2 bases at J, with 13 bases between. The CDR3 has 13 amino acids. CDR1 and CDR2 (germline): SQVTM, ANQGSEA.

This clonotype was recorded a few times. This chain links TRBV30 with TRBJ2-5; TRBD2 matches at 10 bases. The CDR3 is 16 residues long. Per the germline V gene, CDR1 is GTSNPN and CDR2 is SVGIG (reference sequence). With V trimmed by 3 bases and J by 2 bases, 9 bases remained unmatched. The chain's CDR3 is CAWSSAGGFLQETQYF. The CDR3 DNA is TGTGCCTGGAGCTCAGCGGGGGGGTTCCTTCAAGAGACCCAGTACTTC.

This clonotype was seen a few times. The chain is built from TRBV7-6 and TRBJ1-2; TRBD1 matches 7 bases. V trimming: 5 bases; J trimming: 5 bases; junction bases outside the gene matches: 5. CDR3 length equals 13 residues. From germline, CDR1 is SGHVS and CDR2 FNYEAQ. CDR3 nucleotides: TGTGCCAGCAGCCCCAAGACAGGGTATGGCTACACCTTC. Translating gives CASSPKTGYGYTF.

V is TRBV6-6 and J is TRBJ2-3; 7 positions match TRBD1. J gave up 2 bases and V 6 bases, and 5 bases lay outside the gene matches. CDR1 is MNHNY and CDR2 is SVGAGI in the germline V gene (reference sequence). The CDR3 runs to 14 residues. The CDR3 DNA is TGTGCCAGCAGCGAGGGGGCCATCACAGATACGCAGTATTTT. This gives the protein CASSEGAITDTQYF.

A note on this clonotype: This may be a read error: a much more frequent sequence differs by one nucleotide. This sequence joins TRBV15 and TRBJ2-7; D is ambiguous. CDR1 and CDR2 from the germline V gene are LNHNV and YYDKDF (reference sequence). CDR3 size: 13 residues. DNA of the CDR3: TGTGCCGCCAGCAGAGAGGAGTCCCACGAGCAGTACTTC. Protein: CAASREESHEQYF.

On this clonotype itself: Since a much larger clone is just one base distant, this may be a read error. The rearrangement joins TRBV20-1 to TRBJ2-1; 10 bases fit TRBD2. Germline CDR1 reads DFQATT; CDR2 reads SNEGSKA (reference sequence). The CDR3 is 15 residues long. This CDR3 is CSARGASGGSNEQSF. The CDR3 nucleotides read TGCAGTGCTAGAGGGGCTAGCGGGGGATCCAATGAGCAGTCCTTC.

Only a few counts were recorded for this clonotype. V usage is TRBV6-1 and J usage is TRBJ2-1; D gene unclear. This CDR3 has 11 residues. CDR1 is MNHNS, CDR2 SASEGT, per germline. V lost 5 bases and J lost 8, with 7 bases in between. DNA of the CDR3: TGTGCCAGCAGTATTAATTATGAGCAGTTCTTC. Translated, it gives CASSINYEQFF.

This clonotype was detected ten times or more. The DNA of the CDR3 is TGTGCCAGCAGCTTGACACTAGCGGGGGTCCCAGATACGCAGTATTTT. The encoded protein is CASSLTLAGVPDTQYF. The rearrangement links TRBV5-5 to TRBJ2-3; TRBD2 agrees at 11 bases. CDR1 SGHKS and CDR2 YYEKEE come from the germline V gene (reference sequence). The CDR3 has 16 residues. V gave up 1 base and J gave up 4 bases; unmatched junction bases: 5.

This clonotype has at least ten counts. The rearrangement joins TRBV7-2 to TRBJ1-1, with a possible D match to TRBD1 (6 bases). V dropped 2 bases and J dropped 11 bases, with 9 bases sitting between them. Germline V gene data show CDR1 as SGHTA and CDR2 as FQGNSA. The CDR3 runs 11 residues. CDR3 bases: TGTGCCAGCAGCTTAAGGGGGGAGGCTTTCTTT. As protein: CASSLRGEAFF.

A note on this clonotype: It may be a read error: a sequence one base away is much more abundant. The rearrangement joins TRBV7-9 to TRBJ1-2; TRBD1 aligns across 7 bases. Germline CDR1 reads SEHNR; CDR2 reads FQNEAQ (reference sequence). This CDR3 region has 13 residues. J was trimmed by 6 bases and V by 5 bases; bases with no gene match: 6. The CDR3 sequence: CASSIGTVDGYTF. The CDR3 DNA follows: TGTGCCAGCAGCATCGGGACAGTCGATGGCTACACCTTC. The entire variable domain, with the rest obtained from reference TRBV7-9 and TRBJ1-2, is as follows: DTGVSQNPRHKITKRGQNVTFRCDPISEHNRLYWYRQTLGQGPEFLTYFQNEAQLEKSRLLSDRFSAERPKGSFSTLEIQRTEQGDSAMYLCASSIGTVDGYTFGSGTRLTVV.

This clonotype was counted a few times. This chain links TRBV7-2 with TRBJ2-5, with D perhaps TRBD1 (5 bases). With the DNA end fitting TRBJ2-7 better, the J assignment may be wrong. Germline values: CDR1 SGHTA, CDR2 FQGNSA. This CDR3 is built from 15 residues. The CDR3 protein is CASSPPWTMTYEQYF. In DNA, the CDR3 is TGTGCCAGCAGCCCCCCCTGGACAATGACCTACGAGCAGTACTTC.